This TCR beta chain was captured in a study of OX40 agonist ivuxolimab in advanced cancers. Study overall: Antecedent anti-PD-1, anti-PD-L1 or anti-CTLA-4 therapy was permissible, with about 39% having received some.

The assay was immunoSEQ multiplex PCR, and TCRdb's table has in-frame clones only and misses some. The top ten hold around 5% of the sample, which has some 60,000 clones, about 89% seen once. Germline CDR1 SQVTM, CDR2 ANQGSEA. The CDR3 consists of 12 residues. V trimming: 8 bases; J trimming: 9 bases; junction bases outside the gene matches: 8. Blood was sampled at baseline, cycle 4 day 1, and cycle 7 day 1. The sequence was obtained from an adult with an advanced solid tumor such as melanoma, head and neck, liver or kidney cancer. Sequencing used CD4+ or CD8+ T cells sorted from blood, obtained in a trial of the OX40 agonist ivuxolimab. The chain couples TRBV29-1 to TRBJ2-7; 12 bases agree with TRBD2. In DNA form, the CDR3 reads TGCAGCACACTGACTAGCGGGAGAGGGCAGTACTTC. Translating gives CSTLTSGRGQYF.